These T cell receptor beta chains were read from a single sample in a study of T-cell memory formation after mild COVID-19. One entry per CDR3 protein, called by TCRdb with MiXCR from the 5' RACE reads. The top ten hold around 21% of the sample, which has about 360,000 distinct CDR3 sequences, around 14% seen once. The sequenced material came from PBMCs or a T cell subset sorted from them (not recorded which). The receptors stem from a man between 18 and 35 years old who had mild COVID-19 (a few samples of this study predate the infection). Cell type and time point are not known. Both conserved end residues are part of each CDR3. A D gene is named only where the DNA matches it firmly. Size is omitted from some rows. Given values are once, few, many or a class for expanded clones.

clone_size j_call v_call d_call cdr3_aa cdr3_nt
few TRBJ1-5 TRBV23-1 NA CASSQRGRVNQPQHF TGCGCCAGCAGTCAGAGAGGTCGGGTCAATCAGCCCCAGCATTTT
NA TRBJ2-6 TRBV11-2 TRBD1 CASSPGTGRFSGANVLTF TGTGCCAGCAGCCCGGGGACAGGGCGTTTTTCTGGGGCCAACGTCCTGACTTTC
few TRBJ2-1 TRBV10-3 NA CAISDPGRWNEQFF TGTGCCATCAGTGACCCTGGCCGGTGGAATGAGCAGTTCTTC
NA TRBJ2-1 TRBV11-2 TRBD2 CASSSMTSGGTYNEQFF TGTGCCAGCAGCTCGATGACTAGCGGGGGCACCTACAATGAGCAGTTCTTC
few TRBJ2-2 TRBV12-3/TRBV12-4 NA CASSRTVGQGELFF TGTGCCAGCAGTCGGACAGTCGGTCAAGGGGAGCTGTTTTTT
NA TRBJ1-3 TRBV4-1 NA CASSQYGSGNTIYF TGCGCCAGCAGCCAATACGGTTCTGGAAACACCATATATTTT
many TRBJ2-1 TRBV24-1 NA CATVRPTSPEQFF TGTGCCACCGTTCGACCGACTAGTCCGGAGCAGTTCTTC
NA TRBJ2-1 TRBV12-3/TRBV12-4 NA CASSPPRVEATEQFF TGTGCCAGCAGCCCCCCTAGGGTGGAGGCTACAGAGCAGTTCTTC
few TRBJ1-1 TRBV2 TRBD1 CASRDHRGLYTEAFF TGTGCCAGCAGGGACCACAGGGGGCTGTACACTGAAGCTTTCTTT
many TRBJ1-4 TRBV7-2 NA CASSLVHGMNEKLFF TGTGCCAGCAGCTTAGTACACGGAATGAATGAAAAACTGTTTTTT
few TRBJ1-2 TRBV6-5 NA CASYGVGTHGYTF TGTGCCAGCTACGGGGTGGGTACCCATGGCTACACCTTC
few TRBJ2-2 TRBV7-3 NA CASSPRANTGELFF TGTGCCAGCAGCCCCAGAGCGAACACCGGGGAGCTGTTTTTT
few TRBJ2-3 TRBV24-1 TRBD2 CATSDLAGDTQYF TGTGCCACCAGTGATTTAGCGGGGGATACGCAGTATTTT
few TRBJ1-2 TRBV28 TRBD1 CASSTPTGEQSGYTF TGTGCCAGCAGTACCCCGACAGGGGAACAGAGTGGCTACACCTTC
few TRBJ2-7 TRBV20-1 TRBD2 CSASRLAGGWEQYF TGCAGTGCTAGCCGACTAGCGGGGGGCTGGGAGCAGTACTTC
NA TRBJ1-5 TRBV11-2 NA CASSWDLASNQPQHF TGTGCCAGCAGTTGGGACCTTGCTAGCAATCAGCCCCAGCATTTT
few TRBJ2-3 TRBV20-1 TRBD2 CSARDSGGDGDTQYF TGCAGTGCTAGAGACAGCGGGGGGGACGGAGATACGCAGTATTTT
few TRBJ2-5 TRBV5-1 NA CASSSQTSYQETQYF TGCGCCAGCAGCTCGCAGACCTCGTACCAAGAGACCCAGTACTTC
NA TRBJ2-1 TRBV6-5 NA CASTGLINNEQFF TGTGCCAGCACCGGGTTGATCAACAATGAGCAGTTCTTC
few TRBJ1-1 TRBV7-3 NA CASSSGWGTEAFF TGTGCCAGCAGCTCCGGCTGGGGCACTGAAGCTTTCTTT
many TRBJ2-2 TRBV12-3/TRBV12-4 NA CASSLGASTGELFF TGTGCCAGCAGTTTAGGTGCCAGCACCGGGGAGCTGTTTTTT
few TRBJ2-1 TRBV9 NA CASSVGRGGPHNEQFF TGTGCCAGCAGCGTAGGGAGGGGGGGGCCACACAATGAGCAGTTCTTC
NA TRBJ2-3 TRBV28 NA CASSSIRTHTDTQYF TGTGCCAGCAGCTCGATCCGGACGCACACAGATACGCAGTATTTT
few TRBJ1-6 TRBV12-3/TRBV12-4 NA CASSGQIYNSPLHF TGTGCCAGCAGTGGACAGATCTATAATTCACCCCTCCACTTT
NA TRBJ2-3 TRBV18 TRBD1 CASSPWDRGDTDTQYF TGTGCCAGCTCACCCTGGGACAGGGGAGACACAGATACGCAGTATTTT
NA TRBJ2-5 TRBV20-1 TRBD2 CSARGRLAGARRETQYF TGCAGTGCTAGAGGCCGACTAGCGGGGGCCAGAAGGGAGACCCAGTACTTC